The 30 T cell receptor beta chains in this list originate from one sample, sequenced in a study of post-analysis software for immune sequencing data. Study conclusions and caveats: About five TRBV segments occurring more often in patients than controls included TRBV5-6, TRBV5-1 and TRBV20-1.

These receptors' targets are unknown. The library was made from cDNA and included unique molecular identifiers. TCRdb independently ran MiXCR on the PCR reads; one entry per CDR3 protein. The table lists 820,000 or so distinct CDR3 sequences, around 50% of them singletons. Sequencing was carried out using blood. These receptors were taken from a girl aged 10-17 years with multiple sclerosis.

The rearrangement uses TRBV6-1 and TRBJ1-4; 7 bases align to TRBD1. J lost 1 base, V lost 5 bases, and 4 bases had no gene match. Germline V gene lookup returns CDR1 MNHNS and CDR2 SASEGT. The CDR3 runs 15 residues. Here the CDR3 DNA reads TGTGCCAGCAGTACCCGGACAGGAACTAATGAAAAACTGTTTTTT. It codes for CASSTRTGTNEKLFF.

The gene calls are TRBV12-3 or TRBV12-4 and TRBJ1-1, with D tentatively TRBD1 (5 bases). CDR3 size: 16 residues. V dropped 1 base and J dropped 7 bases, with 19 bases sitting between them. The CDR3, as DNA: TGTGCCAGCAGTTTAGGGTGGAGGGGAAAAATGGGTGAAGCTTTCTTT. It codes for CASSLGWRGKMGEAFF.

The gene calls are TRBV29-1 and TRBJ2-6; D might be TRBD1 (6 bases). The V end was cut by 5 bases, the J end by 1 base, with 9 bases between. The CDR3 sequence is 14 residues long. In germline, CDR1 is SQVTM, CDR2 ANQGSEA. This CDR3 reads CSVPQGSGANVLTF. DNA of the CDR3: TGCAGCGTTCCCCAGGGGTCTGGGGCCAACGTCCTGACTTTC.

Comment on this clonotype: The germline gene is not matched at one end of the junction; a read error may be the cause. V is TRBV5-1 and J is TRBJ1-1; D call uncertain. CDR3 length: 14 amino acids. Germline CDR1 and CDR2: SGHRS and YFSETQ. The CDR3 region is CASSSAPDRTETFF. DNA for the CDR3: TGCGCCAGCAGCTCTGCCCCCGATCGGACTGAAACTTTCTTT.

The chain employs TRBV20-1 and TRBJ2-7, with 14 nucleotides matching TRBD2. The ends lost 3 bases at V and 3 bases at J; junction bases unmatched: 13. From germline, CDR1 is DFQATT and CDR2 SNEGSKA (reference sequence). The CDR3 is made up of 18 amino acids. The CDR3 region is CSASSWGLAGAQSYEQYF. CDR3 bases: TGCAGTGCTAGCTCGTGGGGACTAGCGGGGGCCCAAAGCTACGAGCAGTACTTC.

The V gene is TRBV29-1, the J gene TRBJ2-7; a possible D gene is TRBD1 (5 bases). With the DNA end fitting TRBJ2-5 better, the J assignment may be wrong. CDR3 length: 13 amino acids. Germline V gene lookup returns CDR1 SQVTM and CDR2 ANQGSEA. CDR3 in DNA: TGCAGCGTCCTACAGGTCGCTGGGGAGACCCAGTACTTC. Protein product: CSVLQVAGETQYF.

CDR3 nucleotides: TGTGCCAGCAGCCAAGTAGGATTAAAGCTAGTAGCGGGAGCCTACAATGAGCAGTTCTTC. Translated, it gives CASSQVGLKLVAGAYNEQFF. The chain links TRBV14 to TRBJ2-1, with 9 bases matching TRBD2. Per the germline V gene, CDR1 is SGHDN and CDR2 is FVKESK. CDR3 length: 20 amino acids. Trimming cost V 1 base and J 2 bases; bases outside gene matches: 15.

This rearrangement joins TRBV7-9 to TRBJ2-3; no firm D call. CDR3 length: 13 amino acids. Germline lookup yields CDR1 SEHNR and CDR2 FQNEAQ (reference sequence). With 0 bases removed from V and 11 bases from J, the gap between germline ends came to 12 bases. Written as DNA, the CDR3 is TGTGCCAGCAGCTTAGCGCCCTCAGGTGGGCAGTATTTT. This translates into CASSLAPSGGQYF.

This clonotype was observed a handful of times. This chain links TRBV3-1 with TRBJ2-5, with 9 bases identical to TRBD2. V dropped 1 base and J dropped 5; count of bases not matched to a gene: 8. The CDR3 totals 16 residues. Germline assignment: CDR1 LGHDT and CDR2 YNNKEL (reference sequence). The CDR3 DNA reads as TGTGCCAGCAGCCAAGGGCATAGCGGGGGTTGGGAGACCCAGTACTTC. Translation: CASSQGHSGGWETQYF.

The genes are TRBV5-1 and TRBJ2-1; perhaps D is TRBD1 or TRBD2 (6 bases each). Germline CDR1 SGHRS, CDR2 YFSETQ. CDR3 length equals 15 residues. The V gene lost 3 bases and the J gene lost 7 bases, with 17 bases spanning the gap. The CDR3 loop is CASSSKGGTPNEQFF. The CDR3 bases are TGCGCCAGCAGCTCTAAAGGCGGGACACCAAATGAGCAGTTCTTC. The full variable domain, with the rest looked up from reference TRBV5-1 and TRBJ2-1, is KAGVTQTPRYLIKTRGQQVTLSCSPISGHRSVSWYQQTPGQGLQFLFEYFSETQRNKGNFPGRFSGRQFSNSRSEMNVSTLELGDSALYLCASSSKGGTPNEQFFGPGTRLTVL.

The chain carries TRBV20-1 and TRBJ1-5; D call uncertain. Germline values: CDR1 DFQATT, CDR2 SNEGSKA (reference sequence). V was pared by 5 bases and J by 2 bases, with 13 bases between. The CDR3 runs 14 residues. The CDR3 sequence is CSAAEDGRNQPQHF. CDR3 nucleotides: TGCAGTGCTGCGGAGGACGGCCGCAATCAGCCCCAGCATTTT.

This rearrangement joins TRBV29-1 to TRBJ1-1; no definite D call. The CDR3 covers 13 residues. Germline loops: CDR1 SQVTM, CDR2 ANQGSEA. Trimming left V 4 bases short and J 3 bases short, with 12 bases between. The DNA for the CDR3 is TGCAGCGTTGGGACTTCCGGGGACACTGAAGCTTTCTTT. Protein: CSVGTSGDTEAFF.

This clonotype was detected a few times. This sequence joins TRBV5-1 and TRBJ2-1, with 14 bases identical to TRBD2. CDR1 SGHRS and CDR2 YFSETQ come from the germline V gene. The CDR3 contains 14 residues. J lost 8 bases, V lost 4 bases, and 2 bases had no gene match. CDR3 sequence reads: CASSPGLAGDEQFF. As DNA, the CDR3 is TGCGCCAGCAGCCCGGGACTAGCGGGAGATGAGCAGTTCTTC. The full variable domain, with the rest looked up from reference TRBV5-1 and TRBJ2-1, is KAGVTQTPRYLIKTRGQQVTLSCSPISGHRSVSWYQQTPGQGLQFLFEYFSETQRNKGNFPGRFSGRQFSNSRSEMNVSTLELGDSALYLCASSPGLAGDEQFFGPGTRLTVL.

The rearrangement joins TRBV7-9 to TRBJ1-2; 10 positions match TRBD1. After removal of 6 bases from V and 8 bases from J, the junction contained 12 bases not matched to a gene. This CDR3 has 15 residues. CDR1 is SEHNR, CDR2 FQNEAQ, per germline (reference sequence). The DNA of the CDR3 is TGTGCCAGCAGGCCGCGGGACAGGGGAGTTGAAGGCTACACCTTC. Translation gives CASRPRDRGVEGYTF. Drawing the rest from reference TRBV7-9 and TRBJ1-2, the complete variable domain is DTGVSQNPRHKITKRGQNVTFRCDPISEHNRLYWYRQTLGQGPEFLTYFQNEAQLEKSRLLSDRFSAERPKGSFSTLEIQRTEQGDSAMYLCASRPRDRGVEGYTFGSGTRLTVV.

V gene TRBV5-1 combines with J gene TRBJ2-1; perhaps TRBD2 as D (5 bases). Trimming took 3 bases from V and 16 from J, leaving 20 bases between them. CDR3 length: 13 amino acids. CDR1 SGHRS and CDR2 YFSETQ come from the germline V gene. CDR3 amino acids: CASSSGPGSEAFF. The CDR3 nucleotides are TGCGCCAGCAGCTCCGGCCCGGGGAGTGAAGCTTTCTTC.

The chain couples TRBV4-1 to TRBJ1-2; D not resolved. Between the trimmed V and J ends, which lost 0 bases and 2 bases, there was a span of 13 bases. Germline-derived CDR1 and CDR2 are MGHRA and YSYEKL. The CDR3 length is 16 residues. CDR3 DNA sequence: TGCGCCAGCAGCCAAGAAGTTAGCACGGTCAACTATGGCTACACCTTC. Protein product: CASSQEVSTVNYGYTF.

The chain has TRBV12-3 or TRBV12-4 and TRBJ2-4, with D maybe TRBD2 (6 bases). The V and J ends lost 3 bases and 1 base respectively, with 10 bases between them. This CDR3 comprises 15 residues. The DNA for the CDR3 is TGTGCCAGCAGTTTTCCTGGAGGGGCCAAAAACATTCAGTACTTC. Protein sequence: CASSFPGGAKNIQYF.

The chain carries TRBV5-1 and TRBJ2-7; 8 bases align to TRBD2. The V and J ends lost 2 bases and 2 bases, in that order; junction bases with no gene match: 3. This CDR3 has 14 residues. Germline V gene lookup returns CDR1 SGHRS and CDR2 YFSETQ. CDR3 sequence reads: CASSFSGATYEQYF. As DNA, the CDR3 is TGCGCCAGCAGCTTTAGCGGGGCGACCTACGAGCAGTACTTC.

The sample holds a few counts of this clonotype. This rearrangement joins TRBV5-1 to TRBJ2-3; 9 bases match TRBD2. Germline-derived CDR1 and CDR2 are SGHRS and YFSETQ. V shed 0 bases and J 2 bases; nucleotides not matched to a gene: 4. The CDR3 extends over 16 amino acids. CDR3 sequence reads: CASSLVLAGNTDTQYF. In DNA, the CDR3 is TGCGCCAGCAGCTTGGTGCTAGCGGGAAACACAGATACGCAGTATTTT.

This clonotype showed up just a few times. CDR3 sequence: CASSPWNEQYF. CDR3 sequence (DNA): TGTGCCAGCAGCCCATGGAACGAGCAGTACTTC. The chain has TRBV7-2 and TRBJ2-7; no clear D gene. The CDR3 has 11 amino acids. V was trimmed by 5 bases and J by 5 bases, leaving 7 bases between them. Germline V gene data show CDR1 as SGHTA and CDR2 as FQGNSA.

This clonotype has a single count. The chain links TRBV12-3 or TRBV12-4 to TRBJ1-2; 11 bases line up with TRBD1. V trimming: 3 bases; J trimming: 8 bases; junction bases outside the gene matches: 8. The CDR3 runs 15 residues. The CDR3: CASSFGTGGDLGYTF. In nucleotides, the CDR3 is TGTGCCAGCAGTTTCGGGACAGGGGGTGATTTGGGCTACACCTTC.

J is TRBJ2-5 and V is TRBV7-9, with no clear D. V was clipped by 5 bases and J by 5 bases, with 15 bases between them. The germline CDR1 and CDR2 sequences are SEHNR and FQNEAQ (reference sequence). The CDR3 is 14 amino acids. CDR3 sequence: CASSPKGIPETQYF. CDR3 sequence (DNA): TGTGCCAGCAGCCCCAAAGGGATTCCGGAGACCCAGTACTTC.

CDR3 bases: TGTGCCAGCAGCTTAATCCTGGCAATTGGCTACACCTTC. It encodes CASSLILAIGYTF. The rearrangement uses TRBV7-6 and TRBJ1-2; D unclear. This CDR3 has 13 amino acids. Germline lookup yields CDR1 SGHVS and CDR2 FNYEAQ. V was cut by 2 bases and J by 7 bases, with 11 bases left in between.

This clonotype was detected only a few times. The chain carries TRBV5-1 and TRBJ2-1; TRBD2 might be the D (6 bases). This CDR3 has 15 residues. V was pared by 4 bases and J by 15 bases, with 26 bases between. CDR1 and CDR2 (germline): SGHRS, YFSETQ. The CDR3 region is CASSLFVRDSREWFF. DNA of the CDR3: TGCGCCAGCAGCCTCTTCGTCCGGGACTCTAGAGAGTGGTTCTTC.

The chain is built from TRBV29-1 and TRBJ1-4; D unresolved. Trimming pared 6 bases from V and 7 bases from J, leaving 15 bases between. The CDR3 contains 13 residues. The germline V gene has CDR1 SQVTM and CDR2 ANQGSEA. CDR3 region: CSVKGVLGEKLFF. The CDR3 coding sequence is TGCAGCGTCAAAGGCGTGTTAGGTGAAAAACTGTTTTTT.

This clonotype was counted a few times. The CDR3 sequence: CSVREHAAFYEQYF. The CDR3 region has the DNA TGCAGCGTGAGGGAGCATGCAGCCTTCTACGAGCAGTACTTC. The chain employs TRBV29-1 and TRBJ2-7; possible D gene TRBD2, 5 bases. Trimming removed 6 bases from V and 3 bases from J, with 18 bases in between. The CDR3 spans 14 residues. CDR1 and CDR2 (germline): SQVTM, ANQGSEA.

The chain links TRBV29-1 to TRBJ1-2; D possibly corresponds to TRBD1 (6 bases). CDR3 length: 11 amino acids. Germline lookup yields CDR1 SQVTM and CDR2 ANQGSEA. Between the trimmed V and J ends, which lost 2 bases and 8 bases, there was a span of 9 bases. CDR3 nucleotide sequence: TGCAGCGTTGAACAGGGGATGGGCTACACCTTC. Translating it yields CSVEQGMGYTF. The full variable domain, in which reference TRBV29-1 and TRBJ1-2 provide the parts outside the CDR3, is SAVISQKPSRDICQRGTSLTIQCQVDSQVTMMFWYRQQPGQSLTLIATANQGSEATYESGFVIDKFPISRPNLTFSTLTVSNMSPEDSSIYLCSVEQGMGYTFGSGTRLTVV.

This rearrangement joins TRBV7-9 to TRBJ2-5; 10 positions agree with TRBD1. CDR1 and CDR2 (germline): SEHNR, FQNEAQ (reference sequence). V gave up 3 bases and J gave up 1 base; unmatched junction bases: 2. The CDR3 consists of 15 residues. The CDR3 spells CASSFDRGLQETQYF. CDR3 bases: TGTGCCAGCAGCTTCGACAGGGGGCTCCAAGAGACCCAGTACTTC.

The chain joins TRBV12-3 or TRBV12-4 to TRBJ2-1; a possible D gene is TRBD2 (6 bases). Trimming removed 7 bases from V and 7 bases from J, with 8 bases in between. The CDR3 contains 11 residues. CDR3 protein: CASIGGNEQFF. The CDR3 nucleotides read TGTGCCAGCATCGGAGGGAATGAGCAGTTCTTC.

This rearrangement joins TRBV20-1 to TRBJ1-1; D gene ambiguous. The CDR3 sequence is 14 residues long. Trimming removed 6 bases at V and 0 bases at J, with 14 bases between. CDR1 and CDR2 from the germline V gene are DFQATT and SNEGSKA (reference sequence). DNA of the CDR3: TGCAGTGCCGCCCCCGGCAGCATGAACACTGAAGCTTTCTTT. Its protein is CSAAPGSMNTEAFF.